The TCR beta chain under discussion was sequenced for a study of PD-1 blockade in classical Hodgkin lymphoma. TCRdb's table, derived via immunoSEQ multiplex PCR, lists solely in-frame clones and lacks some. The sample includes about 23,000 clones, over 60% of them seen just once. Regarding this clone: No antigen is known for it.

Trimming cost V 3 bases and J 4 bases, with 10 bases left between them. Germline CDR1 SNHLY, CDR2 FYNNEI. This CDR3 has 14 amino acids. General observations from the study: Similar baseline diversity was found in complete responders and newly diagnosed patients. CD4+ TCR diversity climbed significantly by C4D1, unlike CD8+ TCR diversity.

In every patient, relapse followed autologous stem cell transplantation, while exposure to brentuximab vedotin differed. Complete response, partial response or progressive disease was each patient's best response. The sequence was collected from a human donor with classical Hodgkin lymphoma. The rearrangement links TRBV2 to TRBJ1-5; possible D gene TRBD1, 5 bases. The material was peripheral blood mononuclear cells (PBMCs), obtained before the second cycle of nivolumab. This CDR3 is CASSDRAGNQPQHF. For the CDR3, the DNA is TGTGCCAGCAGTGATCGGGCAGGGAATCAGCCCCAGCATTTT.